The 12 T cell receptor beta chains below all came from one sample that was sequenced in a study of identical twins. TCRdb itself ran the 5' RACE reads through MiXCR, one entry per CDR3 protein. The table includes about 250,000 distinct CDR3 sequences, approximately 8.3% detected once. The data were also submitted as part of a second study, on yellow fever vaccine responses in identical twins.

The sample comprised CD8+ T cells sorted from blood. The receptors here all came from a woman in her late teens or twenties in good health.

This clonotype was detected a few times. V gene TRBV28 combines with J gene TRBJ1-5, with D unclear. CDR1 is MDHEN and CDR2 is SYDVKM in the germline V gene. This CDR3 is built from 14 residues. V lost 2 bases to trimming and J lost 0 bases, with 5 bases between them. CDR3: CASSLRYSNQPQHF. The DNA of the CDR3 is TGTGCCAGCAGTTTACGATATAGCAATCAGCCCCAGCATTTT.

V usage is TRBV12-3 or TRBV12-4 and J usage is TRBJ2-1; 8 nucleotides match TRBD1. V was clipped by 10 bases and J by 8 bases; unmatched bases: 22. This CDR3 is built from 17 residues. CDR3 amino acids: CAILSSRTGSSSDEQFF. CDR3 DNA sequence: TGTGCCATCCTCTCGTCTCGGACAGGGTCGTCTTCGGATGAGCAGTTCTTC.

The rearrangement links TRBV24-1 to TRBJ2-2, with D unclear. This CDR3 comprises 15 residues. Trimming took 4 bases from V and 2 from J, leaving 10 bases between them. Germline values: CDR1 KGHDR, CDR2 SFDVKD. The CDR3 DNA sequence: TGTGCCACCAGTGAGGCAGGAACCAACACCGGGGAGCTGTTTTTT. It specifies CATSEAGTNTGELFF.

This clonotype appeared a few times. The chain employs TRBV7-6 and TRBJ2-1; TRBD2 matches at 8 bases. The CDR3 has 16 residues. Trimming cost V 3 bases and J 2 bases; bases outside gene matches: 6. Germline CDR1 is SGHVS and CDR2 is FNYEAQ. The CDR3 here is CASSLRREVPYNEQFF. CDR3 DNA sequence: TGTGCCAGCAGCTTGAGGCGGGAGGTACCCTACAATGAGCAGTTCTTC.

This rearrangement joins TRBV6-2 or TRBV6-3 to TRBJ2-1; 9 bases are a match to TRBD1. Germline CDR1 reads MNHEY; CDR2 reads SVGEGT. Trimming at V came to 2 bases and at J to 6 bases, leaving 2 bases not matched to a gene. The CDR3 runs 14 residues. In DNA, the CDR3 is TGTGCCAGCAGTTACGGGACAGGGCCCAATGAGCAGTTCTTC. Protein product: CASSYGTGPNEQFF.

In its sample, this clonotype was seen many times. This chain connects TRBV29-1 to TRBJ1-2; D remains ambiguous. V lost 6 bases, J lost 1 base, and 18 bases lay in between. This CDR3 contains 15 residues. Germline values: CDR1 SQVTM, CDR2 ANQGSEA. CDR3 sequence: CSVNREGRYNYGYTF. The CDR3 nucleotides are TGCAGCGTCAACCGAGAGGGAAGGTATAACTATGGCTACACCTTC.

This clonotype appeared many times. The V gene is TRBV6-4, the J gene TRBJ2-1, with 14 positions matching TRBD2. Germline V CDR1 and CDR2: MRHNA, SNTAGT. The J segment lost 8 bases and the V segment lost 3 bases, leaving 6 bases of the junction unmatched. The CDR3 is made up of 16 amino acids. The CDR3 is CASSDSGTSGSDEQFF. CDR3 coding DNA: TGTGCCAGCAGTGATTCCGGGACTAGCGGGAGCGATGAGCAGTTCTTC.

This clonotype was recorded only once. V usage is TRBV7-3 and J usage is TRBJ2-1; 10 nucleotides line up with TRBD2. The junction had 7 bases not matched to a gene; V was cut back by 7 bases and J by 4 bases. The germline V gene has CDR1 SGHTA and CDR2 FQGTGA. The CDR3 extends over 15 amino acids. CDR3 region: CASTQGTSDYNEQFF. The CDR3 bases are TGTGCCAGCACTCAGGGGACTAGCGATTACAATGAGCAGTTCTTC.

Here the CDR3 DNA reads TGTGCCAGCAGTGGGTTGCGGGGGGATGAGCAGTACTTC. It specifies CASSGLRGDEQYF. This rearrangement joins TRBV2 to TRBJ2-7, with 8 bases identical to TRBD2. This CDR3 spans 13 amino acids. Germline V lookup: CDR1 SNHLY, CDR2 FYNNEI. V lost 4 bases to trimming and J lost 7 bases; unmatched junction nucleotides: 6.

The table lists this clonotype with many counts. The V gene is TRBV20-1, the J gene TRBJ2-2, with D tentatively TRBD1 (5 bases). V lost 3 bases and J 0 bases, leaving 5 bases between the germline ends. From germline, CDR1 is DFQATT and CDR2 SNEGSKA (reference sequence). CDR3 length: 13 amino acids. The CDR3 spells CSARTANTGELFF. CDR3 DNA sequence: TGCAGTGCTAGGACAGCGAACACCGGGGAGCTGTTTTTT.

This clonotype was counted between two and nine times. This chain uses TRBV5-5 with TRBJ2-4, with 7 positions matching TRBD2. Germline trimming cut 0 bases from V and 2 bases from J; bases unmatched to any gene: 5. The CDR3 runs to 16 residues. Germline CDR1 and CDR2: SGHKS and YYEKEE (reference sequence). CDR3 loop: CASSLGGGRTKNIQYF. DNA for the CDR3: TGTGCCAGCAGCTTGGGGGGGGGTCGGACCAAAAACATTCAGTACTTC.

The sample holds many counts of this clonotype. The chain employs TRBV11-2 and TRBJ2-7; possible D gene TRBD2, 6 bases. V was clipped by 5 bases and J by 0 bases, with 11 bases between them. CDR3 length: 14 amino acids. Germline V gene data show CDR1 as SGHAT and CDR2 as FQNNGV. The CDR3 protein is CASSPKDYSYEQYF. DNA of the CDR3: TGTGCCAGCAGCCCCAAGGACTACTCCTACGAGCAGTACTTC.